A single sample gave rise to the 2 T cell receptor beta chains below, sequenced in a study of shared T cell receptors in the human thymus. Libraries were prepared by immunoSEQ multiplex PCR; TCRdb keeps only in-frame clonotypes and omits some of them. The table has approximately 400,000 clones, 85% to 95% seen once; the top ten hold approximately 0.02%. Sequencing input: thymocytes. The receptors were gathered from a human donor.

The V gene is TRBV13, the J gene TRBJ2-6; D uncertain. V was cut by 3 bases and J by 3 bases, with 9 bases left in between. CDR1 is PRHDT, CDR2 FYEKMQ, per germline (reference sequence). The CDR3 has 15 residues. The CDR3 loop reads CASSFLAGGANVLTF. In nucleotides, the CDR3 is TGTGCCAGCAGCTTCTTAGCCGGTGGGGCCAACGTCCTGACTTTC.

The rearrangement joins TRBV5-6 to TRBJ2-2; TRBD2 agrees at 8 bases. With V trimmed by 3 bases and J by 6 bases, 16 bases remained unmatched. CDR1 is SGHDT, CDR2 YYEEEE, per germline. This CDR3 has 18 amino acids. In DNA form, the CDR3 reads TGTGCCAGCAGCTCGACTGGACCGGGACTAGGCCCCCCCGGGGAGCTGTTTTTT. Translating gives CASSSTGPGLGPPGELFF.